The 21 T cell receptor beta chains below come from one sample, sequenced in a study of blood T cells in healthy people across ages. Through a sample-barcoded 5' primer and a J-beta primer mix, a second PCR was run for roughly 7 to 11 cycles. TCRdb called the 5' RACE reads again in MiXCR, with one record for every CDR3 protein. The sample lists about 1.1 million distinct CDR3 sequences, roughly two fifths occurring once. Sample: blood. The receptors were sampled from a man younger than 35 in good health.

This clonotype was recorded a few times. The chain couples TRBV9 to TRBJ2-5, with TRBD1 matching 7 bases. Trimming cost V 2 bases and J 2 bases; bases outside gene matches: 15. Germline V gene sequence: CDR1 SGDLS, CDR2 YYNGEE. CDR3 length: 18 amino acids. The CDR3 reads CASSVSLGYRGQQETQYF. The DNA of the CDR3 is TGTGCCAGCAGCGTGAGTCTCGGGTACAGGGGTCAACAAGAGACCCAGTACTTC.

This clonotype turned up a few times. The gene calls are TRBV3-1 and TRBJ2-3, with no clear D. The V end was cut by 0 bases, the J end by 5 bases, with 12 bases between. CDR3 size: 15 residues. The germline gives CDR1 LGHDT, CDR2 YNNKEL (reference sequence). In nucleotides, the CDR3 is TGTGCCAGCAGCCAAGATCTCCTACCGCGAGATACGCAGTATTTT. Amino acid sequence: CASSQDLLPRDTQYF.

This clonotype has only a few counts. This chain uses TRBV4-1 with TRBJ1-1; D unresolved. CDR1 is MGHRA and CDR2 is YSYEKL in the germline V gene. Trimming left V 2 bases short and J 7 bases short, with 8 bases between. The CDR3 is 12 amino acids. DNA for the CDR3: TGCGCCAGCAGCCAAAAGGGAAATGAAGCTTTCTTT. It encodes CASSQKGNEAFF.

The rearrangement joins TRBV10-3 to TRBJ1-1, with 8 bases aligning to TRBD1. Germline CDR1 and CDR2: ENHRY and SYGVKD. There are 14 residues in the CDR3. J gave up 0 bases and V 5 bases, and 2 bases lay outside the gene matches. The CDR3 DNA reads as TGTGCCATCAGTCCAGGGGGCGTGAACACTGAAGCTTTCTTT. Its translation: CAISPGGVNTEAFF.

The gene calls are TRBV7-3 and TRBJ2-5; no firm D call. V was pared by 5 bases and J by 7 bases, with 14 bases between. The CDR3 extends over 13 amino acids. The germline V gene encodes CDR1 SGHTA and CDR2 FQGTGA. CDR3 nucleotide sequence: TGTGCCAGCAGCCCGACGATTCTAGGGACCCAGTACTTC. Protein sequence: CASSPTILGTQYF.

In its sample, this clonotype was seen a few times. The rearrangement uses TRBV10-3 and TRBJ2-2; D may be TRBD2 (6 bases). This CDR3 has 13 residues. Germline V gives CDR1 ENHRY, CDR2 SYGVKD. V was trimmed by 5 bases and J by 7 bases, leaving 11 bases between them. The CDR3: CAISSGGIGELFF. The DNA of the CDR3 is TGTGCCATCAGTAGCGGAGGGATCGGGGAGCTGTTTTTT.

The rearrangement uses TRBV3-1 and TRBJ2-1; D remains unclear. Trimming cost V 0 bases and J 7 bases, with 7 bases left between them. The CDR3 runs to 13 residues. The germline gives CDR1 LGHDT, CDR2 YNNKEL (reference sequence). Written as DNA, the CDR3 is TGTGCCAGCAGCCAAGAAATCCCAAATGAGCAGTTCTTC. Translation gives CASSQEIPNEQFF.

The V gene is TRBV20-1, the J gene TRBJ2-3, with TRBD1 as a possible D gene (6 bases). In germline, CDR1 is DFQATT, CDR2 SNEGSKA (reference sequence). The CDR3 runs 15 residues. Trimming left V 5 bases short and J 3 bases short, with 18 bases between. In nucleotides, the CDR3 is TGCAGTGCTTATATAACAGGGATAGGGACAGATACGCAGTATTTT. It is translated as CSAYITGIGTDTQYF.

The rearrangement uses TRBV9 and TRBJ2-3, with D possibly called TRBD1 or TRBD2 (6 bases each). CDR1 and CDR2 from the germline V gene are SGDLS and YYNGEE. This CDR3 spans 17 amino acids. With 0 bases removed from V and 0 bases from J, the gap between germline ends came to 14 bases. CDR3 in DNA: TGTGCCAGCAGCGTAGGTTTGGGGGGACAAAGCACAGATACGCAGTATTTT. It encodes CASSVGLGGQSTDTQYF.

The chain links TRBV5-5 to TRBJ2-5; 8 positions match TRBD2. J was trimmed by 4 bases and V by 9 bases; bases with no gene match: 14. CDR3 length: 15 residues. Germline CDR1 is SGHKS and CDR2 is YYEKEE (reference sequence). CDR3 protein: CATKREVAGIETQYF. CDR3 DNA: TGTGCCACCAAAAGGGAGGTAGCGGGGATAGAGACCCAGTACTTC.

This chain connects TRBV7-9 to TRBJ1-2; D is unresolved. V lost 4 bases to trimming and J lost 0 bases, with 15 bases between them. Germline V lookup: CDR1 SEHNR, CDR2 FQNEAQ (reference sequence). The CDR3 runs 16 residues. CDR3 protein: CASSSSFGEANYGYTF. The CDR3, as DNA: TGTGCCAGCAGCTCCTCCTTTGGCGAGGCTAACTATGGCTACACCTTC.

In its sample, this clonotype was seen a few times. The chain combines TRBV2 with TRBJ2-5; D not certain. CDR1 and CDR2 (germline): SNHLY, FYNNEI. V lost 5 bases and J 5 bases, leaving 3 bases between the germline ends. The CDR3 is 10 amino acids. In DNA form, the CDR3 reads TGTGCCAGCAGTTGGGAGACCCAGTACTTC. Translating it yields CASSWETQYF. Looking up the rest from reference TRBV2 and TRBJ2-5 gives the full variable domain: EPEVTQTPSHQVTQMGQEVILRCVPISNHLYFYWYRQILGQKVEFLVSFYNNEISEKSEIFDDQFSVERPDGSNFTLKIRSTKLEDSAMYFCASSWETQYFGPGTRLLVL.

This clonotype was counted many times. The rearrangement uses TRBV7-9 and TRBJ2-3; no reliable D call. The CDR3 is made up of 13 amino acids. V lost 0 bases and J lost 0, with 1 base in between. Germline CDR1 SEHNR, CDR2 FQNEAQ (reference sequence). CDR3: CASSLASTDTQYF. CDR3 sequence (DNA): TGTGCCAGCAGCTTAGCTAGCACAGATACGCAGTATTTT.

The chain carries TRBV20-1 and TRBJ1-1; perhaps TRBD1 as D (5 bases). The CDR3 is 15 residues long. Germline V gene sequence: CDR1 DFQATT, CDR2 SNEGSKA (reference sequence). Between the trimmed V and J ends, which lost 4 bases and 0 bases, there was a span of 15 bases. The CDR3 is CSAIPTENLNTEAFF. CDR3 nucleotides: TGCAGTGCTATTCCGACAGAAAACTTGAACACTGAAGCTTTCTTT.

The table lists this clonotype with a few counts. The chain couples TRBV29-1 to TRBJ2-4; 10 nucleotides line up with TRBD1. The J segment lost 7 bases and the V segment lost 3 bases, leaving 12 bases of the junction unmatched. CDR1 is SQVTM, CDR2 ANQGSEA, per germline. The CDR3 sequence is 16 residues long. The CDR3 region is CSVDGTGVGGRNIQYF. In DNA, the CDR3 is TGCAGCGTTGACGGGACAGGGGTCGGGGGGAGGAACATTCAGTACTTC.

This clonotype has just a few counts. This chain links TRBV7-9 with TRBJ2-7, with D hard to call. The CDR3 sequence is 14 residues long. Trimming removed 5 bases at V and 2 bases at J, with 13 bases between. Germline loops: CDR1 SEHNR, CDR2 FQNEAQ (reference sequence). The chain's CDR3 is CASSRYEETYEQYF. In DNA, the CDR3 is TGTGCCAGCAGCCGTTATGAGGAAACCTACGAGCAGTACTTC.

The V and J genes are TRBV12-3 or TRBV12-4 and TRBJ1-2, with D unresolved. CDR3 length: 12 residues. The V and J ends lost 6 bases and 6 bases respectively, with 11 bases between them. CDR3 sequence: CASSYDTDGYTF. The CDR3 nucleotides are TGTGCCAGCAGCTACGACACGGATGGCTACACCTTC.

This clonotype came up a few times. The chain combines TRBV4-1 with TRBJ1-6; D gene unclear. V lost 0 bases and J 5 bases, leaving 11 bases between the germline ends. CDR3 size: 16 residues. In germline, CDR1 is MGHRA, CDR2 YSYEKL. CDR3 in amino acids: CASSQEWTVDNSPLHF. The CDR3 DNA reads TGCGCCAGCAGCCAAGAATGGACCGTGGATAATTCACCCCTCCACTTT.

The gene calls are TRBV6-2 or TRBV6-3 and TRBJ2-7, with D hard to call. There are 16 residues in the CDR3. V was cut by 2 bases and J by 4 bases, with 18 bases left in between. Germline values: CDR1 MNHEY, CDR2 SVGEGT. DNA of the CDR3: TGTGCCAGCAGTTACCCTACCACGGCAGCCCCTTACGAGCAGTACTTC. Amino acid sequence: CASSYPTTAAPYEQYF.

V gene TRBV7-9 combines with J gene TRBJ2-1, with 8 bases aligning to TRBD1. The J call may be wrong; the DNA end is better matched by TRBJ2-7. This CDR3 has 17 amino acids. The germline V gene encodes CDR1 SEHNR and CDR2 FQNEAQ (reference sequence). DNA of the CDR3: TGTGCCAGCAGCTCCCCCTTGGACAGGGAATCCCTCAATGAGCAGTACTTC. Its translation: CASSSPLDRESLNEQYF.

There are a few counts of this clonotype. The chain is built from TRBV12-3 or TRBV12-4 and TRBJ1-5; weak D call: TRBD1 (5 bases). Trimming shortened V by 0 bases and J by 1 base, and 10 bases separated the two germline ends. The CDR3 contains 16 residues. The DNA for the CDR3 is TGTGCCAGCAGTTTAGCGGGCAGGGAGAGCAATCAGCCCCAGCATTTT. Residues: CASSLAGRESNQPQHF.